Listed below are T cell receptor beta chains from one sample, sequenced in a study of T cells in Graves' hyperthyroidism and ophthalmopathy. MiXCR, applied by TCRdb to the multiplex PCR reads, yields one record per CDR3 protein. The repertoire holds hundreds of thousands of distinct CDR3 sequences, with around 15% as singletons. Specimen: blood. These receptors were collected from a woman between 50 and 59 years old with Graves' ophthalmopathy. CDR3s include the opening cysteine and the closing phenylalanine or tryptophan. D genes are given only for firm matches. Rows may omit the clone size; those that give it use once, few, many or a size class.

j_gene,d_gene,len,v_gene,abundance,CDR3aa,CDR3nt
TRBJ2-3,TRBD1,17,TRBV6-2/TRBV6-3,many,CASSLLGPGQGTDTQYF,TGTGCCAGCAGCCTCCTCGGTCCGGGACAGGGGACAGATACGCAGTATTTT
TRBJ2-5,.,17,TRBV12-3/TRBV12-4,many,CASSFLMLDTSGETQYF,TGTGCCAGCAGTTTTTTGATGTTGGACACGTCAGGAGAGACCCAGTACTTC
TRBJ2-5,.,13,TRBV7-9,many,CASSVGLEKTQYF,TGTGCCAGCAGCGTGGGGCTTGAAAAGACCCAGTACTTC
TRBJ2-1,TRBD1,15,TRBV7-2,.,CASHTGTGVHNEQFF,TGTGCCAGCCACACCGGGACAGGGGTCCACAATGAGCAGTTCTTC
TRBJ2-7,TRBD1,14,TRBV10-3,.,CAISESGQRYEQYF,TGTGCCATCAGTGAGTCGGGACAGCGCTACGAGCAGTACTTC
TRBJ1-5,TRBD1,16,TRBV3-1,few,CASSPSGGAFNQPQHF,TGTGCCAGCAGCCCATCAGGGGGCGCGTTCAATCAGCCCCAGCATTTT
TRBJ2-7,.,15,TRBV9,few,CASSPGVQGSGEQYF,TGTGCCAGCAGCCCCGGTGTTCAGGGATCGGGAGAGCAGTACTTC
TRBJ1-4,.,15,TRBV5-1,many,CASSPSTVANEKLFF,TGCGCCAGCAGCCCGTCGACGGTTGCTAATGAAAAACTGTTTTTT
TRBJ2-7,TRBD2,19,TRBV19,.,CASSIWDRTSGRRTYEQYF,TGTGCCAGTAGTATCTGGGACAGGACTAGCGGGAGGCGTACCTACGAGCAGTACTTC
TRBJ2-4,.,16,TRBV7-2,many,CASSLVSDIAKNIQYF,TGTGCCAGCAGCTTAGTCTCGGATATAGCCAAAAACATTCAGTACTTC
TRBJ1-2,TRBD1,15,TRBV28,many,CASSSKQGALGGYTF,TGTGCCAGCAGTTCCAAACAGGGGGCGCTTGGTGGCTACACCTTC
TRBJ1-3,.,14,TRBV15,once,CATSRAVTGNTIYF,TGTGCCACCAGCAGAGCTGTCACTGGAAACACCATATATTTT
TRBJ1-2,.,16,TRBV11-2,many,CASSGNIGGSDYGYTF,TGTGCCAGCAGCGGGAATATCGGGGGCTCGGACTATGGCTACACCTTC
TRBJ2-4,.,15,TRBV7-2,many,CASSRSDIAKNIQYF,TGTGCCAGCAGCCGTAGCGATATAGCCAAAAACATTCAGTACTTC
TRBJ2-3,TRBD2,18,TRBV20-1,many,CSARVLAGPRSPTDTQYF,TGCAGTGCTAGAGTACTAGCGGGTCCCAGAAGCCCTACAGATACGCAGTATTTT
TRBJ2-1,.,16,TRBV7-8,many,CASSSNEALILNEQFF,TGTGCCAGCAGCTCTAACGAAGCACTCATCTTAAATGAGCAGTTCTTC
TRBJ2-7,.,16,TRBV5-4,.,CASSFIRGPSLGEQYF,TGTGCCAGCAGCTTTATTCGTGGGCCCTCGTTGGGCGAGCAGTACTTC
TRBJ1-1,TRBD1,16,TRBV5-5,many,CASSLGPTGANTEAFF,TGTGCCAGCAGCTTGGGCCCTACAGGGGCGAACACTGAAGCTTTCTTT
TRBJ2-7,TRBD2,14,TRBV10-3,few,CAISAGLGIYEQYF,TGTGCCATCAGCGCGGGACTAGGTATCTACGAGCAGTACTTC
TRBJ2-1,TRBD2,18,TRBV6-5,.,CASSYSIRGSGSAYEQFF,TGTGCCAGCAGTTACTCGATAAGGGGGAGCGGGAGTGCCTATGAGCAGTTCTTC
TRBJ1-2,.,13,TRBV6-2/TRBV6-3,.,CASTLTGSGGYTF,TGTGCCAGCACTTTAACAGGATCTGGAGGCTACACCTTC
TRBJ1-1,.,15,TRBV7-8,many,CASSWGVWTNTEAFF,TGTGCCAGCAGCTGGGGGGTTTGGACGAACACTGAAGCTTTCTTT
TRBJ1-3,.,15,TRBV5-1,.,CASRPGRPSGNTIYF,TGCGCCAGCAGACCGGGGAGACCCTCTGGAAACACCATATATTTT
TRBJ2-5,.,14,TRBV4-3,few,CASSQEVAQETQYF,TGCGCCAGCAGCCAAGAAGTCGCGCAAGAGACCCAGTACTTC
TRBJ2-3,TRBD1,17,TRBV10-3,many,CAISESRQGRSTDTQYF,TGTGCCATCAGTGAGTCTAGACAGGGAAGAAGCACAGATACGCAGTATTTT
TRBJ1-5,TRBD1,15,TRBV6-2/TRBV6-3,many,CASSYDRGRNQPQHF,TGTGCCAGCAGTTACGACAGGGGCAGAAATCAGCCCCAGCATTTT
TRBJ1-6,.,14,TRBV9,few,CASSVAGLDSPLHF,TGTGCCAGCAGCGTAGCTGGGTTGGATTCACCCCTCCACTTT
TRBJ2-3,.,15,TRBV12-5,few,CASGLVGTDTDTQYF,TGTGCTAGTGGTTTGGTAGGAACAGACACAGATACGCAGTATTTT
TRBJ2-5,TRBD2,15,TRBV4-1,.,CASSQILAGVETQYF,TGCGCCAGCAGCCAAATTCTAGCGGGGGTAGAGACCCAGTACTTC
TRBJ2-4,TRBD1,20,TRBV6-2/TRBV6-3,.,CASSYNLGQAQWGAKNIQYF,TGTGCCAGCAGTTATAATTTGGGACAGGCTCAATGGGGAGCCAAAAACATTCAGTACTTC
TRBJ2-2,.,15,TRBV7-8,many,CASSRRTQHGGELFF,TGTGCCAGCAGCCGTAGGACTCAGCATGGCGGGGAGCTGTTTTTT
TRBJ1-1,.,15,TRBV28,many,CASSRWQGVGTEAFF,TGTGCCAGCAGTCGGTGGCAGGGAGTAGGCACTGAAGCTTTCTTT
TRBJ2-7,TRBD2,15,TRBV18,.,CASSPLAGELGEQYF,TGTGCCAGCTCACCCCTAGCGGGAGAGCTAGGCGAGCAGTACTTC
TRBJ2-1,TRBD2,15,TRBV11-2,many,CASSALAGPYNEQFF,TGTGCCAGCAGCGCCCTAGCGGGGCCCTACAATGAGCAGTTCTTC
TRBJ2-5,TRBD2,17,TRBV18,many,CASSPQGGLADQETQYF,TGTGCCAGCTCACCCCAAGGAGGACTAGCGGATCAAGAGACCCAGTACTTC
TRBJ2-1,TRBD2,14,TRBV29-1,many,CSVVTGRAYNEQFF,TGCAGCGTTGTGACGGGGAGGGCTTACAATGAGCAGTTCTTC
TRBJ2-2,.,13,TRBV6-2/TRBV6-3,many,CASRKGDTGELFF,TGTGCCAGCCGAAAAGGGGACACCGGGGAGCTGTTTTTT
TRBJ2-7,.,15,TRBV7-9,many,CASSSYRDHSYEQYF,TGTGCCAGCAGCTCGTACCGGGACCACTCCTACGAGCAGTACTTC
TRBJ2-1,.,17,TRBV11-2,.,CASSPEDVARSYNEQFF,TGTGCCAGCAGTCCTGAAGACGTTGCCCGCTCCTACAATGAGCAGTTCTTC
TRBJ2-1,TRBD2,16,TRBV6-1,many,CASSYHLAGVKNEQFF,TGTGCCAGCAGTTATCACCTAGCGGGAGTGAAGAATGAGCAGTTCTTC
TRBJ2-7,TRBD2,15,TRBV4-2,.,CASSPGLARAYEQYF,TGTGCCAGCAGCCCCGGACTAGCGAGGGCCTACGAGCAGTACTTC
TRBJ1-2,.,13,TRBV11-1,few,CASSYNPGYGYTF,TGTGCCAGCAGTTATAATCCAGGCTATGGCTACACCTTC
TRBJ1-1,TRBD1,15,TRBV6-1,many,CASSYGGRGVSEAFF,TGTGCCAGCAGTTACGGGGGCAGGGGGGTTTCTGAAGCTTTCTTT
TRBJ2-1,.,15,TRBV7-6,many,CASSLASNSYNEQFF,TGTGCCAGCAGCTTAGCGTCCAACTCCTACAATGAGCAGTTCTTC
TRBJ2-1,TRBD2,14,TRBV28,.,CASRSLAGYNEQFF,TGTGCCAGCAGGTCGCTAGCGGGATATAATGAGCAGTTCTTC
TRBJ2-7,.,12,TRBV19,few,CATQDSSYEQYF,TGTGCCACTCAGGACAGTTCCTACGAGCAGTACTTC
TRBJ2-5,TRBD2,14,TRBV27,.,CASRRAGVRETQYF,TGTGCCAGCAGAAGAGCGGGAGTCAGGGAGACCCAGTACTTC
TRBJ1-2,TRBD1,12,TRBV19,.,CAIQQGAYGYTF,TGTGCCATCCAACAGGGGGCTTATGGCTACACCTTC
TRBJ2-1,.,16,TRBV10-2,few,CASSAAGGGNYNEQFF,TGCGCCAGCAGTGCCGCCGGGGGTGGAAACTACAATGAGCAGTTCTTC
TRBJ1-2,.,13,TRBV29-1,.,CSVVSGQTYGYTF,TGCAGCGTTGTAAGTGGACAAACCTATGGCTACACCTTC
TRBJ2-2,.,14,TRBV27,many,CALGEGANTGELFF,TGTGCCCTAGGTGAGGGTGCGAACACCGGGGAGCTGTTTTTT
TRBJ2-1,.,15,TRBV7-9,many,CASSLEAGPLNEQFF,TGTGCCAGCAGCTTAGAAGCGGGTCCACTGAATGAGCAGTTCTTC
TRBJ1-3,.,14,TRBV12-3/TRBV12-4,many,CASSLPGSGNTIYF,TGTGCCAGCAGTCTCCCGGGCTCTGGAAACACCATATATTTT
TRBJ2-3,.,14,TRBV2,.,CASSENYEDPTQYF,TGTGCCAGCAGTGAAAATTACGAGGATCCCACGCAGTATTTT
TRBJ2-7,.,15,TRBV27,few,CASSLSIQVGSEQYF,TGTGCCAGCAGTTTATCGATACAGGTAGGGAGTGAGCAGTACTTC
TRBJ2-7,.,14,TRBV7-3,few,CASSLAGSGYEQYF,TGTGCCAGCAGCTTGGCGGGGTCCGGGTACGAGCAGTACTTC
TRBJ1-5,.,16,TRBV19,few,CASSIYGQYSNQPQHF,TGTGCCAGTAGTATATATGGCCAGTATAGCAATCAGCCCCAGCATTTT
TRBJ2-5,.,16,TRBV11-3,.,CASSQTRGVNQETQYF,TGTGCCAGCAGCCAAACGCGGGGAGTAAATCAAGAGACCCAGTACTTC
TRBJ1-5,.,16,TRBV28,many,CASSLPGSIGNQPQHF,TGTGCCAGCAGTTTACCAGGGAGTATAGGCAATCAGCCCCAGCATTTT